One and the same sample provided the 29 T cell receptor beta chains below, sequenced in a study of T-cell memory formation after mild COVID-19. Each CDR3 protein gets one entry after TCRdb re-called the 5' RACE reads with MiXCR. The data contain approximately 60,000 distinct CDR3 sequences, around 9.5% of them singletons. Sequenced input: PBMCs or a T cell subset sorted from them (not recorded which). The source of these receptors is a man younger than 35 who had mild COVID-19 (a few samples of this study predate the infection). Cell type and time point are not known.

The sample holds many counts of this clonotype. CDR3 region: CASSSSPRYQETQYF. The CDR3 coding sequence is TGCGCCAGCAGCTCCAGCCCTAGGTACCAAGAGACCCAGTACTTC. V and J are TRBV4-1 and TRBJ2-5; no reliable D call. Germline CDR1 is MGHRA and CDR2 is YSYEKL. Trimming removed 5 bases from V and 0 bases from J, with 13 bases in between. The CDR3 covers 15 residues.

In this sample, this clonotype turned up a few times. The CDR3 coding sequence is TGTGCCAGCAGCATGGTGGGACAGCTACCCTATGGCTACACCTTC. Encoded protein: CASSMVGQLPYGYTF. The chain joins TRBV7-8 to TRBJ1-2, with TRBD1 matching over 7 bases. Germline CDR1 SGHVS, CDR2 FQNEAQ. CDR3 length equals 15 residues. V dropped 5 bases and J dropped 4; count of bases not matched to a gene: 10.

The rearrangement joins TRBV3-1 to TRBJ2-5, with D perhaps matching TRBD1 (5 bases). Germline V gives CDR1 LGHDT, CDR2 YNNKEL (reference sequence). Trimming took 4 bases from V and 0 from J, leaving 9 bases between them. The CDR3 extends over 14 amino acids. CDR3 DNA: TGTGCCAGCAGCCTAAGGGGCTACCAAGAGACCCAGTACTTC. It specifies CASSLRGYQETQYF.

The V call is TRBV19, the J call TRBJ2-7, with 8 positions matching TRBD1. The CDR3 is 15 amino acids. In germline, CDR1 is LNHDA, CDR2 SQIVND (reference sequence). The J segment lost 1 base and the V segment lost 0 bases, leaving 2 bases of the junction unmatched. CDR3 in amino acids: CASSIDRDRSYEQYF. CDR3 DNA sequence: TGTGCCAGTAGTATAGATCGGGACAGGTCCTACGAGCAGTACTTC.

The chain joins TRBV9 to TRBJ1-5, with D hard to call. Germline CDR1 SGDLS, CDR2 YYNGEE. V was shortened by 5 bases and J by 4 bases, with 7 bases between the two germline ends. This CDR3 contains 12 residues. CDR3 amino acids: CASSDGNQPQHF. DNA of the CDR3: TGTGCCAGCAGTGACGGGAATCAGCCCCAGCATTTT. Supplemented by reference TRBV9 and TRBJ1-5, the full variable domain reads DSGVTQTPKHLITATGQRVTLRCSPRSGDLSVYWYQQSLDQGLQFLIQYYNGEERAKGNILERFSAQQFPDLHSELNLSSLELGDSALYFCASSDGNQPQHFGDGTRLSIL.

Only a few counts were recorded for this clonotype. The gene calls are TRBV28 and TRBJ2-1; 7 nucleotides match TRBD1. Trimming cost V 5 bases and J 2 bases; bases outside gene matches: 0. The CDR3 runs 13 residues. Per the germline V gene, CDR1 is MDHEN and CDR2 is SYDVKM. The CDR3 DNA is TGTGCCAGCAGTACAGGGGCCTACAATGAGCAGTTCTTC. Translation gives CASSTGAYNEQFF.

The CDR3 nucleotides are TGTGCCAGCAGCCCGGGACTAGCGCAAGAGACCCAGTACTTC. Translation gives CASSPGLAQETQYF. The chain combines TRBV7-2 with TRBJ2-5, with 10 bases that match TRBD2. This CDR3 is built from 14 residues. Germline lookup yields CDR1 SGHTA and CDR2 FQGNSA. With V trimmed by 5 bases and J by 2 bases, 2 bases remained unmatched. Complete variable domain (other parts from reference TRBV7-2 and TRBJ2-5): GAGVSQSPSNKVTEKGKDVELRCDPISGHTALYWYRQSLGQGLEFLIYFQGNSAPDKSGLPSDRFSAERTGGSVSTLTIQRTQQEDSAVYLCASSPGLAQETQYFGPGTRLLVL.

The rearrangement uses TRBV12-3 or TRBV12-4 and TRBJ2-2; no clear D gene. With 1 base removed from V and 1 base from J, the gap between germline ends came to 4 bases. The CDR3 is 14 amino acids. The CDR3 nucleotides read TGTGCCAGCAGTTTAGAGTGGAACACCGGGGAGCTGTTTTTT. Residues: CASSLEWNTGELFF.

The chain has TRBV5-1 and TRBJ2-6; D unclear. The V and J ends lost 0 bases and 0 bases respectively, with 10 bases between them. The CDR3 totals 17 residues. Per germline, CDR1 SGHRS and CDR2 YFSETQ. This CDR3 reads CASSLGAPGSGANVLTF. CDR3 DNA: TGCGCCAGCAGCTTGGGGGCCCCTGGCTCTGGGGCCAACGTCCTGACTTTC.

V is TRBV5-1 and J is TRBJ1-1, with a possible D match to TRBD1 (6 bases). Germline-derived CDR1 and CDR2 are SGHRS and YFSETQ. The CDR3 length is 12 residues. V lost 2 bases to trimming and J lost 6 bases, with 8 bases between them. The CDR3 here is CASSFQGSEAFF. The CDR3 DNA sequence: TGCGCCAGCAGCTTCCAGGGGTCTGAAGCTTTCTTT.

This clonotype appeared a few times. The chain is built from TRBV2 and TRBJ2-2; TRBD1 matches at 7 bases. The length of the CDR3 is 14 residues. Germline assignment: CDR1 SNHLY and CDR2 FYNNEI. The V segment lost 8 bases and the J segment 4 bases; nucleotides outside the gene matches: 7. The CDR3 DNA sequence: TGTGCCAGCGAGGAAACAGGGGCCACCGGGGAGCTGTTTTTT. Translated, it gives CASEETGATGELFF.

V gene TRBV7-9 combines with J gene TRBJ2-7; D remains ambiguous. There are 13 residues in the CDR3. V shed 4 bases and J shed 3 bases, with 10 bases lying between them. Germline CDR1 is SEHNR and CDR2 is FQNEAQ (reference sequence). The CDR3 region is CASSSYKGYEQYV. In DNA form, the CDR3 reads TGTGCCAGCAGCTCCTACAAGGGCTACGAGCAGTACGTC.

The chain couples TRBV7-2 to TRBJ2-2; TRBD2 matches at 7 bases. Germline V gives CDR1 SGHTA, CDR2 FQGNSA. The V gene end was trimmed by 5 bases and the J gene end by 5 bases; junction bases not matched to a gene: 5. There are 14 residues in the CDR3. The DNA of the CDR3 is TGTGCCAGCAGCCCGACGGGGGGAACCGGGGAGCTGTTTTTT. Protein sequence: CASSPTGGTGELFF.

This clonotype was found many times. The rearrangement joins TRBV29-1 to TRBJ2-3; TRBD1 is a possible D gene (6 bases). The ends were cut back, 4 bases at V and 5 bases at J, with 10 bases in the middle. The germline V gene encodes CDR1 SQVTM and CDR2 ANQGSEA. The CDR3 is 12 amino acids. The CDR3 spells CSVAGARDTQYF. In DNA, the CDR3 is TGCAGCGTTGCAGGGGCCCGAGATACGCAGTATTTT.

This clonotype occurred many times. The chain recombines TRBV12-3 or TRBV12-4 with TRBJ2-3; either TRBD1 or TRBD2 may supply D (6 bases each). Trimming pared 5 bases from V and 8 bases from J, leaving 17 bases between. CDR3 length: 14 amino acids. CDR3 sequence: CASSQGLGGRTQYF. CDR3 DNA: TGTGCCAGCAGTCAGGGACTCGGGGGCCGTACGCAGTATTTT.

This clonotype was recorded many times. The gene calls are TRBV7-7 and TRBJ2-2; no clear D gene. Germline-derived CDR1 and CDR2 are SSHAT and FNYEAQ (reference sequence). The CDR3 extends over 15 amino acids. Deletions cut 4 bases from V and 5 bases from J, with 14 bases between. Here the CDR3 DNA reads TGTGCCAGCAGCTCCTCTCGGAGCAATACCGGGGAGCTGTTTTTT. Residues: CASSSSRSNTGELFF.

The chain is built from TRBV29-1 and TRBJ2-3; no clear D gene. Looked up from germline, CDR1 is SQVTM and CDR2 is ANQGSEA. This CDR3 contains 13 residues. V lost 7 bases, J lost 1 base, and 12 bases lay in between. This CDR3 is CSGSVTRTDTQYF. The CDR3 region has the DNA TGCAGCGGGAGCGTTACCCGCACAGATACGCAGTATTTT.

This clonotype was seen ten or more times. This chain joins TRBV5-1 and TRBJ2-6; 7 bases align to TRBD1. After removal of 4 bases from V and 0 bases from J, the junction contained 10 bases not matched to a gene. Germline V gives CDR1 SGHRS, CDR2 YFSETQ. The CDR3 is made up of 18 amino acids. The CDR3 protein is CASSEGDRSSSGANVLTF. The CDR3 nucleotides are TGCGCCAGCAGCGAAGGGGACAGATCTTCCTCTGGGGCCAACGTCCTGACTTTC.

The chain recombines TRBV9 with TRBJ1-1; D uncertain. With 0 bases removed from V and 0 bases from J, the gap between germline ends came to 9 bases. Germline CDR1 is SGDLS and CDR2 is YYNGEE. CDR3 size: 15 residues. The CDR3 sequence: CASSVDGRMNTEAFF. The CDR3 region has the DNA TGTGCCAGCAGCGTAGATGGCAGAATGAACACTGAAGCTTTCTTT.

The genes are TRBV12-3 or TRBV12-4 and TRBJ1-1; 7 nucleotides line up with TRBD1. The CDR3 length is 17 residues. V lost 6 bases to trimming and J lost 3 bases; unmatched junction nucleotides: 16. Written as DNA, the CDR3 is TGTGCCAGCAGCCAACATACCAACAGGGGACGAGACACTGAAGCTTTCTTT. It specifies CASSQHTNRGRDTEAFF.

This clonotype was counted at least ten times. The genes are TRBV7-3 and TRBJ2-2, with D possibly called TRBD1 or TRBD2 (5 bases each). The CDR3 sequence is 14 residues long. Trimming cost V 4 bases and J 7 bases, with 13 bases left between them. Germline loops: CDR1 SGHTA, CDR2 FQGTGA. The DNA of the CDR3 is TGTGCCAGCAGCTCAAGTGGGGGTCACGGGGAGCTGTTTTTT. The encoded protein is CASSSSGGHGELFF.

This clonotype has just a few counts. The chain couples TRBV6-1 to TRBJ2-1, with 8 bases fitting TRBD2. There are 15 residues in the CDR3. Trimming removed 2 bases from V and 8 bases from J; junction bases left unmatched: 8. Germline CDR1 is MNHNS and CDR2 is SASEGT. The CDR3 is CASSELAGFSYEQFF. CDR3 DNA: TGTGCCAGCAGTGAATTAGCGGGGTTCTCTTATGAGCAGTTCTTC.

This clonotype was observed a handful of times. The genes are TRBV5-6 and TRBJ1-2; D is uncertain. CDR1 SGHDT and CDR2 YYEEEE come from the germline V gene. CDR3 length equals 12 residues. V was shortened by 2 bases and J by 5 bases, with 7 bases between the two germline ends. The CDR3 nucleotides read TGTGCCAGCAGCTTAACCGTATATGGCTACACCTTC. This translates into CASSLTVYGYTF.

The rearrangement links TRBV7-7 to TRBJ2-7; the match to TRBD2 covers 9 bases. The length of the CDR3 is 15 residues. CDR1 is SSHAT and CDR2 is FNYEAQ in the germline V gene (reference sequence). The CDR3 sequence: CASSDKRGASYEQYV. The CDR3 coding sequence is TGTGCTAGCAGCGATAAGCGGGGGGCCAGCTACGAGCAGTACGTC.

This clonotype occurred many times. V gene TRBV20-1 combines with J gene TRBJ2-3; 8 bases line up with TRBD2. Germline V CDR1 and CDR2: DFQATT, SNEGSKA (reference sequence). J was trimmed by 3 bases and V by 2 bases; bases with no gene match: 4. The CDR3 length is 14 residues. For the CDR3, the DNA is TGCAGTGCTAGAACCGGGGGGGCGACAGATACGCAGTATTTT. Residues: CSARTGGATDTQYF.

This clonotype showed up many times. This chain links TRBV4-3 with TRBJ2-2; TRBD2 matches 7 bases. Germline V gene data show CDR1 as LGHNA and CDR2 as YSLEER. The V and J ends lost 2 bases and 3 bases, in that order; junction bases with no gene match: 3. The CDR3 length is 15 residues. The CDR3 region has the DNA TGCGCCAGCAGCCAAAGAAGCGGGGACACCGGGGAGCTGTTTTTT. It specifies CASSQRSGDTGELFF.

This clonotype came up a few times. DNA for the CDR3: TGCGCCAGCAGCGCCTTGGACAGCTCATATGGCTACACCTTC. It encodes CASSALDSSYGYTF. This chain connects TRBV5-1 to TRBJ1-2, with D perhaps TRBD1 (6 bases). The CDR3 extends over 14 amino acids. Germline CDR1 reads SGHRS; CDR2 reads YFSETQ. V lost 4 bases and J 5 bases, leaving 15 bases between the germline ends.

This clonotype has at least ten counts. The genes are TRBV5-1 and TRBJ2-1; D is unclear. Germline lookup yields CDR1 SGHRS and CDR2 YFSETQ. The germline V and J ends were trimmed by 4 bases and 9 bases, with 11 bases remaining between them. The CDR3 loop spans 12 amino acids. The CDR3 sequence is CASSEVLAEQFF. CDR3 in DNA: TGCGCCAGCAGCGAAGTACTTGCTGAGCAGTTCTTC.

V is TRBV7-2 and J is TRBJ1-2, with TRBD1 matching 7 bases. Germline trimming cut 4 bases from V and 8 bases from J; bases unmatched to any gene: 7. This CDR3 contains 13 residues. The germline CDR1 and CDR2 sequences are SGHTA and FQGNSA. DNA of the CDR3: TGTGCCAGCAGCTCGGGACAGCTGGGAGGCTACACCTTC. Translated, it gives CASSSGQLGGYTF.